The sequence of this T cell receptor beta chain was determined in a study of CD8 T cell repertoires and HIV-1 epitope variants. This CDR3 is 14 amino acids long. CDR1 is MNHEY, CDR2 SMNVEV, per germline (reference sequence). V was clipped by 2 bases and J by 10 bases, with 15 bases between them. This clone was counted a few times. On the immunoSEQ platform, TCR beta CDR3s were sequenced at survey depth. Sequenced by immunoSEQ multiplex PCR; TCRdb stores in-frame clones only, minus some. This sample has more than 85,000 clones, with roughly 77% found just once. The sample was uncultured baseline CD8+ T cells from peripheral blood mononuclear cells (PBMCs). The chain couples TRBV27 to TRBJ1-5; D might be TRBD1 (6 bases). This clonotype was obtained from a male donor with HIV. The CDR3 DNA sequence: TGTGCCAGCAGTTTAAGGGGGTCGGGGAACCCCCAGCATTTT. This gives the protein CASSLRGSGNPQHF.